This TCR beta chain is drawn from a study of T cells after yellow fever vaccination. General study results and limits: Repertoires sorted by FACS could include abundant clonotypes that are contaminants from the bulk population.

In this sample, this clonotype turned up a few times. Its antigen is still unknown. The CDR3 is 17 residues long. Germline V gene data show CDR1 as MNHEY and CDR2 as SVGEGT. With 6 bases removed from V and 0 bases from J, the gap between germline ends came to 21 bases. TCRdb called the 5' RACE reads again in MiXCR, with one record for every CDR3 protein. The sample contains a few hundred thousand distinct CDR3 sequences, around a sixth of which appear only once. This clonotype was sampled from a man between 18 and 29 years old who received the YFV17D yellow fever vaccine. Material: PBMCs, obtained before the yellow fever booster vaccination. This chain joins TRBV6-2 or TRBV6-3 and TRBJ2-7; possibly TRBD2 for D (6 bases). CDR3 DNA sequence: TGTGCCAGCAGATCCGACTCCGGGACTTGGATCTCCTACGAGCAGTACTTC. It yields the protein CASRSDSGTWISYEQYF.